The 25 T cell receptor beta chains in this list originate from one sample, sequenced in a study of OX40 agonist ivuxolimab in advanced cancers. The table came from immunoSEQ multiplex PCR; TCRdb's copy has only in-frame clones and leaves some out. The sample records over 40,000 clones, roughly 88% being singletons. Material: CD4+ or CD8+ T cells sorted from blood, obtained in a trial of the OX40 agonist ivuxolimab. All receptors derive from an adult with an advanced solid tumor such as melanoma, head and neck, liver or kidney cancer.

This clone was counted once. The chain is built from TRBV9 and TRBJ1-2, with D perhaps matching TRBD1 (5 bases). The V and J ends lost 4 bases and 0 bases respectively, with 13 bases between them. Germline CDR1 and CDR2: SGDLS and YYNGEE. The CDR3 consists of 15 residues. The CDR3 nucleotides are TGTGCCAGCAGCCCCAGGGACGGAGCTAACTATGGCTACACCTTC. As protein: CASSPRDGANYGYTF.

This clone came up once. DNA of the CDR3: TGTGCCAGTAGTGTGGAGGGGTTCGCCACTGAAGCTTTCTTT. Its translation: CASSVEGFATEAFF. The V call is TRBV19, the J call TRBJ1-1, with a possible D match to TRBD1 (5 bases). CDR1 is LNHDA, CDR2 SQIVND, per germline (reference sequence). Between the trimmed V and J ends, which lost 5 bases and 4 bases, there was a span of 14 bases. The CDR3 length is 14 residues.

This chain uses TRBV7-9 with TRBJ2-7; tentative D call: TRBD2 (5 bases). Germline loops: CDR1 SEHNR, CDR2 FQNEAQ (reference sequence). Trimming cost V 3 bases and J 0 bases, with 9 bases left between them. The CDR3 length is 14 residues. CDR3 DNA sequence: TGTGCCAGCAGCTTTTCCCGGGGCTCCTACGAGCAGTACTTC. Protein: CASSFSRGSYEQYF.

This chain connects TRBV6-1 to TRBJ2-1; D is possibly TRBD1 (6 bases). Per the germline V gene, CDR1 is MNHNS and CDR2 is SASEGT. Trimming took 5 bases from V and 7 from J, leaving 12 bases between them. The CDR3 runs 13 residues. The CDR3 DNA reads TGTGCCAGCAGTAATCAGGGGTGGAATGAGCAGTTCTTC. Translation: CASSNQGWNEQFF.

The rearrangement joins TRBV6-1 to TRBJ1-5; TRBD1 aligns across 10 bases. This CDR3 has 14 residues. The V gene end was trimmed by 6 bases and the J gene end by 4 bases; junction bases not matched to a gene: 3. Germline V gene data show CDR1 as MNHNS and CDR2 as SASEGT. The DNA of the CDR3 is TGTGCCAGCAGGGACAGGGGGGGGAATCAGCCCCAGCATTTT. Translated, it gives CASRDRGGNQPQHF.

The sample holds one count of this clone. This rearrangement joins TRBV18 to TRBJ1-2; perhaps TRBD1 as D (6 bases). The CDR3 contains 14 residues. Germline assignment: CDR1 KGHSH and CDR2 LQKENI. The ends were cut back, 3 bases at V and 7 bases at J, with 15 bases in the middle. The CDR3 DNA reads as TGTGCCAGCTCACCCTCGGGGGGCTGGGGTGGCTACACCTTC. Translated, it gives CASSPSGGWGGYTF.

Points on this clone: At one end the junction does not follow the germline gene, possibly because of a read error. In DNA form, the CDR3 reads TGTGCTAGCAGCTTAGGGACAGGCCAACAGGAGACCCAGTACTTC. Its protein product is CASSLGTGQQETQYF. The rearrangement uses TRBV7-7 and TRBJ2-5; 8 bases fit TRBD1. Germline V gene lookup returns CDR1 SSHAT and CDR2 FNYEAQ (reference sequence). The CDR3 length is 15 residues.

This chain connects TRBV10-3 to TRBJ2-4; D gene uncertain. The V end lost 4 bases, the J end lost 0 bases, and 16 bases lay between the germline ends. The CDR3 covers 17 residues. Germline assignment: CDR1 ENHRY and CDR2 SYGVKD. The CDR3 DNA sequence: TGTGCCATCAGTGCCTCGGAAAATGGTCCAGCCAAAAACATTCAGTACTTC. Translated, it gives CAISASENGPAKNIQYF.

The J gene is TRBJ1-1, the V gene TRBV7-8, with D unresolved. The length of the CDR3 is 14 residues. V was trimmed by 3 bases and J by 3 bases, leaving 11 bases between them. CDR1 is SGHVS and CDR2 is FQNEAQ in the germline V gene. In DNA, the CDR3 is TGTGCCAGCAGCTTGGGCAGGAGATACACTGAAGCTTTCTTT. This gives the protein CASSLGRRYTEAFF.

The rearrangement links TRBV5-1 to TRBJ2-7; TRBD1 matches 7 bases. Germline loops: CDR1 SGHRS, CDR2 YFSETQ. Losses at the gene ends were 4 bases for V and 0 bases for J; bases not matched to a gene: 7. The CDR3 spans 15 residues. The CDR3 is CASSTRGQSSYEQYF. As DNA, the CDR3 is TGCGCCAGCAGCACCCGGGGACAGAGCTCCTACGAGCAGTACTTC.

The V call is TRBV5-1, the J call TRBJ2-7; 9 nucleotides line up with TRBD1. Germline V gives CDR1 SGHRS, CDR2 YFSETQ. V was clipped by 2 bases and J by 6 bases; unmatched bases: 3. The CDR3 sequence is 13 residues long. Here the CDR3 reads CASSFNRGREQYF. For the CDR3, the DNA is TGCGCCAGCAGCTTTAACAGGGGGCGCGAGCAGTACTTC. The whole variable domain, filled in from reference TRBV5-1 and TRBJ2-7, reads KAGVTQTPRYLIKTRGQQVTLSCSPISGHRSVSWYQQTPGQGLQFLFEYFSETQRNKGNFPGRFSGRQFSNSRSEMNVSTLELGDSALYLCASSFNRGREQYFGPGTRLTVT.

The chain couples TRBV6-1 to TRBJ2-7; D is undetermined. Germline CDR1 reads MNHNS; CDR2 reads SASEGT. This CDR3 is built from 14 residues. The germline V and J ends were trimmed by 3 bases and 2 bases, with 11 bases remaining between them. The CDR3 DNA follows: TGTGCCAGCAGTGATCTCAACGGTCCCTACGAGCAGTACTTC. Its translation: CASSDLNGPYEQYF.

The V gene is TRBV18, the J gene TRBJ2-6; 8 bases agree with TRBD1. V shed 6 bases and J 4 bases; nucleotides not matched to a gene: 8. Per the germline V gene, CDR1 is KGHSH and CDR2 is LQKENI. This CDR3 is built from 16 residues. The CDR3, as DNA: TGTGCCAGCTCCGAGGTCCAGGGGGCAGGGGCCAACGTCCTGACTTTC. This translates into CASSEVQGAGANVLTF.

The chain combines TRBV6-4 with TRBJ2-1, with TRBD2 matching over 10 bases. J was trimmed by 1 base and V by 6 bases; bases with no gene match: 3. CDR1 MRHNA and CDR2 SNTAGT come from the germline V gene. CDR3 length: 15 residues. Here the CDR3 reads CASSVLAGSYNEQFF. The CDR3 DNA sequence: TGTGCCAGCAGCGTACTAGCGGGGTCCTACAATGAGCAGTTCTTC.

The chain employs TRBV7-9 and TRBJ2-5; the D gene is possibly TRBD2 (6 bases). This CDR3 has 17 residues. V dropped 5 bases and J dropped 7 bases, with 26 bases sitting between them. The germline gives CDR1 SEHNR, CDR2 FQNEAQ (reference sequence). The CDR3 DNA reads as TGTGCCAGCAGCCGTCGGGACTTGGGCCCAAGATCAGGGACCCAGTACTTC. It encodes CASSRRDLGPRSGTQYF.

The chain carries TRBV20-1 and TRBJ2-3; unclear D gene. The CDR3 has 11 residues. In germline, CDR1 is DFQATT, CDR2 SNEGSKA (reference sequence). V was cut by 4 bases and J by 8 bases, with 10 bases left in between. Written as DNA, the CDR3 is TGCAGTGCTAACTTGATGGGTACGCAGTATTTT. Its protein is CSANLMGTQYF.

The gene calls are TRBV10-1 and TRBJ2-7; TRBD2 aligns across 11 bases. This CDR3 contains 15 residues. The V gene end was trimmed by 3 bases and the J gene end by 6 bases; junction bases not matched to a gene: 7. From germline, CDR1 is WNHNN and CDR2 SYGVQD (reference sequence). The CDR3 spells CASSDTSGRFGEQYF. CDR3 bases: TGCGCCAGCAGTGATACTAGCGGGAGATTCGGCGAGCAGTACTTC.

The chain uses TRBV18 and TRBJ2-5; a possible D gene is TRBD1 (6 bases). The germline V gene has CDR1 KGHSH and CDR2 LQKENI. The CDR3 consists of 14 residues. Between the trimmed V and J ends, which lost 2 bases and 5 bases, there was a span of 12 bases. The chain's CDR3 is CASSPGRGHETQYF. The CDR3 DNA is TGTGCCAGCTCACCAGGCAGGGGACACGAGACCCAGTACTTC.

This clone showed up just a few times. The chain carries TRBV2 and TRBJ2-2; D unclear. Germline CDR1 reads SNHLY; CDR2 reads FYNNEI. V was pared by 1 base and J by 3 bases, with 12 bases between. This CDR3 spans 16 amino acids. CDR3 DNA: TGTGCCAGCAGTGAAGAGGGATCAGGATACACCGGGGAGCTGTTTTTT. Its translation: CASSEEGSGYTGELFF.

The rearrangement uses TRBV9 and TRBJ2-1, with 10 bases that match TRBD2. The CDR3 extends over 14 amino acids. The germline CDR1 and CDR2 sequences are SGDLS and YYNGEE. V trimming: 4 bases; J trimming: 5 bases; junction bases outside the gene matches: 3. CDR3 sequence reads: CASSFLAGDNEQFF. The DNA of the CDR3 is TGTGCCAGCAGCTTCCTAGCGGGGGACAATGAGCAGTTCTTC.

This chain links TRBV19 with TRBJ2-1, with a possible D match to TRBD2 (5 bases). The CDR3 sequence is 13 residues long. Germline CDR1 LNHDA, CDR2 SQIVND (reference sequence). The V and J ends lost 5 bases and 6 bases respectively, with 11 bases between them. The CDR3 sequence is CASSPRTVNEQFF. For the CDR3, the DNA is TGTGCCAGTAGTCCCCGGACTGTCAATGAGCAGTTCTTC.

The CDR3, as DNA: TGTGCCAGCAGTTCCCTTATAAGCGGTGAGCAGTTCTTC. The encoded protein is CASSSLISGEQFF. The J gene is TRBJ2-1, the V gene TRBV6-5; TRBD2 is a possible D gene (5 bases). V was cut by 4 bases and J by 9 bases, with 13 bases left in between. The germline V gene encodes CDR1 MNHEY and CDR2 SVGAGI. This CDR3 region has 13 residues.

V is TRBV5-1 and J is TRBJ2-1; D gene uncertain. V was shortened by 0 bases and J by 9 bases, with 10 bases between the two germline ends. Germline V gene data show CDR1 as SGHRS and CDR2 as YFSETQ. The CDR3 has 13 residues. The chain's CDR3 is CASSLVPLSEQFF. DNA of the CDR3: TGCGCCAGCAGCTTGGTACCCCTAAGTGAGCAGTTCTTC.

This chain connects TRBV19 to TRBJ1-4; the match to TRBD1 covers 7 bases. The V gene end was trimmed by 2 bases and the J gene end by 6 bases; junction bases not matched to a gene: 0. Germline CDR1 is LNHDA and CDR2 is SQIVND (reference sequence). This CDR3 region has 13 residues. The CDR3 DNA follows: TGTGCCAGTAGTATAACAGGGGATGAAAAACTGTTTTTT. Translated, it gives CASSITGDEKLFF.

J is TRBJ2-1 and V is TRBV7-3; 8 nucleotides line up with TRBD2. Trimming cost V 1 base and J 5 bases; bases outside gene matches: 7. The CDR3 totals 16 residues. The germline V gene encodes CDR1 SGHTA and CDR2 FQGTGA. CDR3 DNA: TGTGCCAGCAGCTTAAGTGTAGCGGGAAAAAACAATGAGCAGTTCTTC. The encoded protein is CASSLSVAGKNNEQFF.